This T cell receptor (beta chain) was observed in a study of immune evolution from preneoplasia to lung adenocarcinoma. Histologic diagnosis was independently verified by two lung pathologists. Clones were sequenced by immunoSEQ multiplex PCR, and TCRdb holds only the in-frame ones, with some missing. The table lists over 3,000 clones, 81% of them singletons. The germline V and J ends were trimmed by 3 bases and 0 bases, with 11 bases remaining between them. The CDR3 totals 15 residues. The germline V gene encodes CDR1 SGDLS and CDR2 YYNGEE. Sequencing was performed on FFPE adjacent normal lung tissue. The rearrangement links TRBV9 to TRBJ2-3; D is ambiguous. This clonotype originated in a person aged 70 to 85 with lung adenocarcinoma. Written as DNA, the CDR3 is TGTGCCAGCAGCGCCATTCTTGCTAGCACAGATACGCAGTATTTT. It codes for CASSAILASTDTQYF.